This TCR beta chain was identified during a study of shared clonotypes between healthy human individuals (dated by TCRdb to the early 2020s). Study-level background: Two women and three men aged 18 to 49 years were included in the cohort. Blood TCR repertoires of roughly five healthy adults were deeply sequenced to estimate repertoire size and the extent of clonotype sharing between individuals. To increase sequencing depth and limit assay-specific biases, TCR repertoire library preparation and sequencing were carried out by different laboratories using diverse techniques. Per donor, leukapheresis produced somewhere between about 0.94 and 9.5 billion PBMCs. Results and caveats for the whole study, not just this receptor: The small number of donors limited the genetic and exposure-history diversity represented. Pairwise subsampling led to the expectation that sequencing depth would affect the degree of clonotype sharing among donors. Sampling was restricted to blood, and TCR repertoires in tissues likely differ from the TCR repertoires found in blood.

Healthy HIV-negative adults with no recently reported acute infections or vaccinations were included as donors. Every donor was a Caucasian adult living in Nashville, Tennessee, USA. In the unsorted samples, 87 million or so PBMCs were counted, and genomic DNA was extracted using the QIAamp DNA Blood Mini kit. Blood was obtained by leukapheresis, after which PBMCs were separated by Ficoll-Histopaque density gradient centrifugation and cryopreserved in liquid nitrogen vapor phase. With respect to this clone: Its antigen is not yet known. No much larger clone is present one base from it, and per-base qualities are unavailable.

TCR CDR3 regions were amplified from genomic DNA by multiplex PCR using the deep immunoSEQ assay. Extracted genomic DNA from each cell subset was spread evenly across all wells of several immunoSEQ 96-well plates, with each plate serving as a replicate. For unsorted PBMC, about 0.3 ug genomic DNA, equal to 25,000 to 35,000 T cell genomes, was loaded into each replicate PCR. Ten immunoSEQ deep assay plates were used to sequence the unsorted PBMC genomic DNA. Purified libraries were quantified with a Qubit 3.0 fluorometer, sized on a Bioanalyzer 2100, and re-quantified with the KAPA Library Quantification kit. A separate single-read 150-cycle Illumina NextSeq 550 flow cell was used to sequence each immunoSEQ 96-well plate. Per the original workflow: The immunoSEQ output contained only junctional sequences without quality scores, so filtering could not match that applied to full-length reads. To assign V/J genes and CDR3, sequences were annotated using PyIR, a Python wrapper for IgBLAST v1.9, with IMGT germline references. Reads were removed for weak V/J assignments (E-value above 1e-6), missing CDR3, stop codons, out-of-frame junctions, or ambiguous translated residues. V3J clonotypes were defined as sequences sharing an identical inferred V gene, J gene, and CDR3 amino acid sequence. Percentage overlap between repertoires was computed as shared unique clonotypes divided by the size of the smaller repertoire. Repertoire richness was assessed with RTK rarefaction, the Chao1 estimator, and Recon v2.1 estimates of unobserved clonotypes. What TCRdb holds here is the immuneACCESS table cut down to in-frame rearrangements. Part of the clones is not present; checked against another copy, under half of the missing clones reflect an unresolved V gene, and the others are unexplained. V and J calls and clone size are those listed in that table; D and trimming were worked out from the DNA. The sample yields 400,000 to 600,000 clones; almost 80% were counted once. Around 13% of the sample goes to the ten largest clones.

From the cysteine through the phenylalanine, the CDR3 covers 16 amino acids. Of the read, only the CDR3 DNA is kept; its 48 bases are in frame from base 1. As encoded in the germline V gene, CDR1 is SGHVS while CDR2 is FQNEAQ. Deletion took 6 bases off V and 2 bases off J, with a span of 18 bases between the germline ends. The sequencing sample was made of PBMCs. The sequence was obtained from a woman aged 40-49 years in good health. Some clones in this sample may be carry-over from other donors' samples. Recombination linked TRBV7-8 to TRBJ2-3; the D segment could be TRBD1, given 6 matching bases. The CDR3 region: CASRETGLLYTDTQYF. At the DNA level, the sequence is TGTGCCAGCAGGGAGACAGGCCTACTATACACAGATACGCAGTATTTT.